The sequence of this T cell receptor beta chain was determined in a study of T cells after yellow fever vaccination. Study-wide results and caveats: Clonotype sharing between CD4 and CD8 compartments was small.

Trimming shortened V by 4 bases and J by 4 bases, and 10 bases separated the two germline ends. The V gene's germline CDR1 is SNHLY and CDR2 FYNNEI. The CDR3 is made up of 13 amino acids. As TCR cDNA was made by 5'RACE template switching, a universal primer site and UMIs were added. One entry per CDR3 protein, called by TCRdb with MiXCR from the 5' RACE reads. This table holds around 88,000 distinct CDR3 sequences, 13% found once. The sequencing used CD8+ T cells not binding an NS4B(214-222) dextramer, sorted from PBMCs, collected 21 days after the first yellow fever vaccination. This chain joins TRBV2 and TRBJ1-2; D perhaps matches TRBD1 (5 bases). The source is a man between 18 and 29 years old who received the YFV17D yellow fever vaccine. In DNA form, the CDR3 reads TGTGCCAGCAGTGGTGGGGCGGCCTATGGCTACACCTTC. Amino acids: CASSGGAAYGYTF.